This T cell receptor (beta chain) emerged from a study of identical twins. One entry per CDR3 protein, called by TCRdb with MiXCR from the 5' RACE reads. In the table there are about 890,000 distinct CDR3 sequences, approximately 13% of which are singletons. The J segment lost 5 bases and the V segment lost 5 bases, leaving 8 bases of the junction unmatched. This CDR3 comprises 15 residues. Germline-derived CDR1 and CDR2 are MNHNS and SASEGT. These data also formed part of another study, on yellow fever vaccine responses in identical twins.

Sequenced: PBMCs. This clonotype originated in a young woman in good health. The rearrangement links TRBV6-1 to TRBJ2-2; 7 positions agree with TRBD2. CDR3 sequence (DNA): TGTGCCAGCAGTAGGGGTTTCGGGGGGACCGGGGAGCTGTTTTTT. It codes for CASSRGFGGTGELFF.